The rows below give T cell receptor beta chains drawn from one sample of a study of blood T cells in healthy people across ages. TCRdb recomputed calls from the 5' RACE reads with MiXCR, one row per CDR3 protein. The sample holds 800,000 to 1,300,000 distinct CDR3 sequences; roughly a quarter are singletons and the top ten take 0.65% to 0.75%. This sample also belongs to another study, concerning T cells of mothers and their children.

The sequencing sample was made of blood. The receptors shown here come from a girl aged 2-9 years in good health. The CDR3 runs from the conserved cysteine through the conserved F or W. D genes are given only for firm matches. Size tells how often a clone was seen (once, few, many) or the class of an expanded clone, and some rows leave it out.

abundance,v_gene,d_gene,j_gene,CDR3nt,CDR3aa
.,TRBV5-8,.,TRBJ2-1,TGTGCCAGCAGCTTGAGCGGGGACAGCTTCAATGAGCAGTTCTTC,CASSLSGDSFNEQFF
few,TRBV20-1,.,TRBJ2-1,TGCAGTGCTGGCCTTGGGCCGGCACGTTACAATGAGCAGTTCTTC,CSAGLGPARYNEQFF
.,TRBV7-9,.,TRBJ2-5,TGTGCCAGCAGCTTAGCGCTTGCGGAGACCCAGTACTTC,CASSLALAETQYF
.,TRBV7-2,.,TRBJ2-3,TGTGCCAGCAGCTTAGGTGCGGGGTGGGATACGCAGTATTTT,CASSLGAGWDTQYF
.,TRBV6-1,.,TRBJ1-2,TGTGCCAGCAGTGAATCCATGAGCAGTGTCAGCTATGGCTACACCTTC,CASSESMSSVSYGYTF
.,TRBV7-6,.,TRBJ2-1,TGTGCCAGCAGCTTAGTCGCTAGCGCCTACAATGAGCAGTTCTTC,CASSLVASAYNEQFF
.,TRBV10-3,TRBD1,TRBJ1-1,TGTGCCATCAGTGCCCAGGGGGCGAAGGGAAACACTGAAGCTTTCTTT,CAISAQGAKGNTEAFF
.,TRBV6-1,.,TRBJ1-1,TGTGCCAGCAGTTCCTACTCGAACACTGAAGCTTTCTTT,CASSSYSNTEAFF
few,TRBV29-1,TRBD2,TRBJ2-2,TGCAGCGTTGTAGGCGGGAGGAACACCGGGGAGCTGTTTTTT,CSVVGGRNTGELFF
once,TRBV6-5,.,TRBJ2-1,TGTGCCAGCAGTTTCTCCAGGAATTCGATCTACAATGAGCAGTTCTTC,CASSFSRNSIYNEQFF
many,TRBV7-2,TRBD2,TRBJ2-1,TGTGCCAGCAGCTCAGCGGGAAGCAGCTACAATGAGCAGTTCTTC,CASSSAGSSYNEQFF
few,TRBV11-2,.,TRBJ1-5,TGTGCCAGCAGCCCAGGAGGGCCCCAGCATTTT,CASSPGGPQHF
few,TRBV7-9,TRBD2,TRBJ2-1,TGTGCCAGCAGCCCTCGGACTAGCGGGAGCCAGCAGTTCTTC,CASSPRTSGSQQFF
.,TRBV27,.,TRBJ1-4,TGTGCCAGCAGTCTCTTTCTGGGGAATGAAAAACTGTTTTTT,CASSLFLGNEKLFF
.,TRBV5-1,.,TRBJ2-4,TGCGCCAGCAGCTTGAGCCGGGGAGAAGCCAAAAACATTCAGTACTTC,CASSLSRGEAKNIQYF
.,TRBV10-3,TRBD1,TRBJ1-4,TGTGCCATCAGTGACCTTTCGATCGGGACAGGTTCCGAAAAACTGTTTTTT,CAISDLSIGTGSEKLFF
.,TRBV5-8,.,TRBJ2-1,TGTGCCAGCAGCTATCTTCAGGGTAGCGAGCAGTTCTTC,CASSYLQGSEQFF
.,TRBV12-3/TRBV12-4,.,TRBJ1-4,TGTGCCAGCAGTTTAGGGGACCGAGGAAAACTGTTTTTT,CASSLGDRGKLFF
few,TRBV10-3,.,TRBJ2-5,TGTGCCATCTCGGGCAGAGCCCAACAAGAAGAGACCCAGTACTTC,CAISGRAQQEETQYF
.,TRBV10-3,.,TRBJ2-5,TGTGCCATCAGTGAGTCCCTCGGGGTGTGGGAGACCCAGTACTTC,CAISESLGVWETQYF
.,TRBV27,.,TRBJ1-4,TGTGCCAGCAGACTAGGGGAAAAACTGTTTTTT,CASRLGEKLFF
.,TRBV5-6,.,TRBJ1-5,TGTGCCAGCAGCTCGGTTTTCGATCAGCCCCAGCATTTT,CASSSVFDQPQHF
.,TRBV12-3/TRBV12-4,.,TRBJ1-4,TGTGCCAGCAGTTCCCGGGACGGATATGAAAAACTGTTTTTT,CASSSRDGYEKLFF
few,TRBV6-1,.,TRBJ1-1,TGTGCCAGCTTAGAGGGGTGGGGCACTGAAGCTTTCTTT,CASLEGWGTEAFF
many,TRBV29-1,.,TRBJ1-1,TGCAGCGTTGACGATTCGGTGAACACTGAAGCTTTCTTT,CSVDDSVNTEAFF
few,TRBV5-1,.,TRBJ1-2,TGCGCCAGCAGCTTGGAGTTGGGGCAGGGCTATGGCTACACCTTC,CASSLELGQGYGYTF
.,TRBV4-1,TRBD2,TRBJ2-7,TGCGCCAGCAGCCAGATGAGCGGGAGGGCCTACGAGCAGTACTTC,CASSQMSGRAYEQYF
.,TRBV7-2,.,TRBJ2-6,TGTGCCAGCAGCTTATCCGGGGGCAACTCTGGGGCCAACGTCCTGACTTTC,CASSLSGGNSGANVLTF
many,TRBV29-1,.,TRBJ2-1,TGCAGCGTTGAACCGGGAGACTACAATGAGCAGTTCTTC,CSVEPGDYNEQFF
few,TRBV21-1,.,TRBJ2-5,TGTGCCAGCAGCAAGCGTCGAAGGGGAATTGTGACCCAGTACTTC,CASSKRRRGIVTQYF
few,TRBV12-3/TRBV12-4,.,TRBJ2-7,TGTGCCAGCAGCTTCGGACTTACCGAGCAGTACTTC,CASSFGLTEQYF
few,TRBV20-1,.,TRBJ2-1,TGCAGTGCTAGTTCTGGCAATGAGCAGTTCTTC,CSASSGNEQFF
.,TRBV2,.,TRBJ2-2,TGTGCCAGCAGTGACCGGATTCGCACCGGGGAGCTGTTTTTT,CASSDRIRTGELFF
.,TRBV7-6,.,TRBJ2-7,TGTGCCAGCAGCCACCTGGGGGCGGGGGAGCAGTACTTC,CASSHLGAGEQYF
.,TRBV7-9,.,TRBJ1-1,TGTGCCAGCAGCTTATTTTCGACGGGGAGCGCTGAAGCTTTCTTT,CASSLFSTGSAEAFF
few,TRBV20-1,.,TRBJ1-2,TGCAGTGCTAGTCTTGCCCGGGCTCCGGGGGGCTACACCTTC,CSASLARAPGGYTF
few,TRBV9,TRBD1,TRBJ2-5,TGTGCCAGCAGCGACCACCAAAGGACAGGGGAGGGAGAGACCCAGTACTTC,CASSDHQRTGEGETQYF
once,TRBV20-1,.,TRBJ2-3,TGCAGTGCTCTGGACGAGGGACCAGCAGATACGCAGTATTTT,CSALDEGPADTQYF
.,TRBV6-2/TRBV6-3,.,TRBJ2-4,TGTGCCAGCGGAGTGATCTCAGGCATTCAGTACTTC,CASGVISGIQYF
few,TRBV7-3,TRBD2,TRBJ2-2,TGTGCCAGCAGCGGGTCCGGGACTAGAGGCGCTGTGGGGAACACCGGGGAGCTGTTTTTT,CASSGSGTRGAVGNTGELFF
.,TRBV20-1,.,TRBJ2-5,TGCAGTGCTAGAGATGTACTGCAAGAGACCCAGTACTTC,CSARDVLQETQYF
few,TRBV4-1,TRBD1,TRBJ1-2,TGCGCCAGCAGCCCGAGCCCGACAGGGGACTTCTATGGCTACACCTTC,CASSPSPTGDFYGYTF
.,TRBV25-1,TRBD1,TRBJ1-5,TGTGCCAGCAGTGACCCCCGGGACAGTAGCAATCAGCCCCAGCATTTT,CASSDPRDSSNQPQHF
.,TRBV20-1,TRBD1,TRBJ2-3,TGCAGTGCTAGAGACCTGACCCCGGGACAGAACACAGATACGCAGTATTTT,CSARDLTPGQNTDTQYF
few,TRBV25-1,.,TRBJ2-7,TGTGCCAGCAGCAAGAACGAAGTGACGGCGGACTACGAGCAGTACTTC,CASSKNEVTADYEQYF
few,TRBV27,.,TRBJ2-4,TGTGCCAGTAGTTCCTATATTGGGGCCAAAAACATTCAGTACTTC,CASSSYIGAKNIQYF
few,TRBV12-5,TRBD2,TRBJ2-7,TGTGCTAGCGTCAGGTATCCTAGCGGGAGCCCCTCCTACGAGCAGTACTTC,CASVRYPSGSPSYEQYF
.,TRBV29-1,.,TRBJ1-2,TGCAGCTCTCGGGACTCATGGAATGGCTACACCTTC,CSSRDSWNGYTF
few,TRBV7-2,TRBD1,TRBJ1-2,TGTGCCAGCAGCTCGACAGGGCGATTCTATGGCTACACCTTC,CASSSTGRFYGYTF
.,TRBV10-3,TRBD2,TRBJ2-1,TGTGCCATCAGTGAGTCGATGGCTAGCGGGAGATACGAGCAGTTCTTC,CAISESMASGRYEQFF